This passage covers 8 T cell receptor beta chains from one sample sequenced in a study of response to subunit inactivated influenza vaccine. From the RT-PCR reads, TCRdb called clonotypes with MiXCR, one entry per CDR3 protein. The sample consists of 550,000 to 600,000 distinct CDR3 sequences, approximately 12% of them appearing once. The sample in question was PBMCs from blood, obtained on the day of vaccination. The receptors shown here come from a man between 45 and 60 years old who received an inactivated influenza vaccine.

The J gene is TRBJ2-1, the V gene TRBV19; D is uncertain. V dropped 7 bases and J dropped 3 bases, with 13 bases sitting between them. The CDR3 runs to 14 residues. The germline V gene has CDR1 LNHDA and CDR2 SQIVND (reference sequence). This CDR3 is CASNPSFLYNEQFF. The CDR3 region has the DNA TGTGCCAGTAATCCCAGCTTTCTCTACAATGAGCAGTTCTTC.

This clonotype was seen a few times. The chain employs TRBV20-1 and TRBJ2-7; 9 nucleotides agree with TRBD1. From germline, CDR1 is DFQATT and CDR2 SNEGSKA (reference sequence). V trimming: 3 bases; J trimming: 3 bases; junction bases outside the gene matches: 6. This CDR3 region has 14 residues. The DNA for the CDR3 is TGCAGTGCTAGGAAACGGGACAGGGACTACGAGCAGTACTTC. As protein: CSARKRDRDYEQYF.

This clonotype was seen more than once but under ten times. The CDR3 reads CASSLMPFTDTQYF. The CDR3 region has the DNA TGTGCCAGCAGTTTGATGCCCTTCACAGATACGCAGTATTTT. V and J are TRBV6-1 and TRBJ2-3; D remains ambiguous. Trimming removed 5 bases from V and 2 bases from J, with 11 bases in between. Germline CDR1 is MNHNS and CDR2 is SASEGT. This CDR3 has 14 residues.

Of note for this clonotype: This may arise from a read error, as a much more abundant clone is one base away. The chain employs TRBV7-8 and TRBJ2-1; no firm D call. Germline CDR1 and CDR2: SGHVS and FQNEAQ. This CDR3 is 13 amino acids long. Here the CDR3 DNA reads TGTGCCAGCAGCTCCCGGCTGGATAATGAGCAGTCCTTC. Translating gives CASSSRLDNEQSF. The entire variable domain, with the rest obtained from reference TRBV7-8 and TRBJ2-1, is as follows: GAGVSQSPRYKVAKRGQDVALRCDPISGHVSLFWYQQALGQGPEFLTYFQNEAQLDKSGLPSDRFFAERPEGSVSTLKIQRTQQEDSAVYLCASSSRLDNEQSFGPGTRLTVL.

The chain uses TRBV10-1 and TRBJ2-3, with a tentative D call TRBD2 (6 bases). The CDR3 contains 14 residues. Between the trimmed V and J ends, which lost 6 bases and 5 bases, there was a span of 15 bases. Germline CDR1 WNHNN, CDR2 SYGVQD (reference sequence). CDR3 amino acids: CASSRDSRIDTQYF. DNA for the CDR3: TGCGCCAGCAGCCGGGACTCTCGCATAGATACGCAGTATTTT.

The CDR3 region has the DNA TGTGCCAGCTCACCACCGGGGGCCGGGGGTACGCAGTATTTT. The encoded protein is CASSPPGAGGTQYF. V usage is TRBV18 and J usage is TRBJ2-3; tentatively, D is TRBD1 or TRBD2 (6 bases each). The CDR3 is 14 residues long. Trimming pared 0 bases from V and 8 bases from J, leaving 12 bases between. Germline V gene data show CDR1 as KGHSH and CDR2 as LQKENI.

The chain couples TRBV6-5 to TRBJ1-2, with D perhaps matching TRBD1 (5 bases). This CDR3 is 13 amino acids long. Germline V gene lookup returns CDR1 MNHEY and CDR2 SVGAGI. Deletions cut 1 base from V and 8 bases from J, with 11 bases between. The CDR3, as DNA: TGTGCCAGCAGTTACTTAGGACAAGGAGGCTACACCTTC. This sequence encodes CASSYLGQGGYTF.

There are a few counts of this clonotype. The gene calls are TRBV6-2 or TRBV6-3 and TRBJ2-1; 13 positions agree with TRBD2. V lost 5 bases to trimming and J lost 5 bases; unmatched junction nucleotides: 3. The length of the CDR3 is 15 residues. CDR1 and CDR2 from the germline V gene are MNHEY and SVGEGT. CDR3 residues: CASSRTSGSHNEQFF. The CDR3 DNA is TGTGCCAGCAGTCGGACTAGCGGGAGCCACAATGAGCAGTTCTTC.